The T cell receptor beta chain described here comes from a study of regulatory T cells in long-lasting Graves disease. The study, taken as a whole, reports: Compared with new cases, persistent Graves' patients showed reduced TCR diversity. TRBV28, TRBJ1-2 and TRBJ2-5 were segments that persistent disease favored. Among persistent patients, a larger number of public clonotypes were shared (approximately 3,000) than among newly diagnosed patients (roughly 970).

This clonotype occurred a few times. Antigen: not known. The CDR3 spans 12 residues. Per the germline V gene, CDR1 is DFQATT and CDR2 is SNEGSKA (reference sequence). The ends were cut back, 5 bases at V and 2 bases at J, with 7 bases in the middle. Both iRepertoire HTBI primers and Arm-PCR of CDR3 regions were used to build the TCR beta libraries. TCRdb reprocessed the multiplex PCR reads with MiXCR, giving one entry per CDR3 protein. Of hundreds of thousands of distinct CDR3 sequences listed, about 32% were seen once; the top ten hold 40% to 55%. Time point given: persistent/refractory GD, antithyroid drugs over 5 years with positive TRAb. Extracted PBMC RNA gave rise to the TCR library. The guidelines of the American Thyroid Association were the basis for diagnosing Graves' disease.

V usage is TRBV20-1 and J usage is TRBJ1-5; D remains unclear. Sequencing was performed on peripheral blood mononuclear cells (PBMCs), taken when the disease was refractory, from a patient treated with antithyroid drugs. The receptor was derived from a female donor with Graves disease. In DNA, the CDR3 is TGCAGTGCTGCGAGAGGCAATCAGCCCCAGCATTTT. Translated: CSAARGNQPQHF.